This passage covers 8 T cell receptor beta chains from one sample sequenced in a study of technical replicates of blood from several donors. Profiling relied on immunoSEQ multiplex PCR, and the TCRdb table lists in-frame clones only, not all of them. The sample lists about 99,000 clones; roughly 96% were seen once. Specimen: T cells isolated from PBMCs. These receptors were obtained from a human donor in good health.

This chain joins TRBV5-1 and TRBJ2-7, with 11 bases lining up with TRBD1. The ends lost 7 bases at V and 5 bases at J; junction bases unmatched: 11. Germline CDR1 is SGHRS and CDR2 is YFSETQ. The CDR3 runs to 15 residues. The CDR3 is CASHAPDRGLDEQYF. Here the CDR3 DNA reads TGCGCCAGCCATGCCCCGGACAGGGGGCTCGACGAGCAGTACTTC.

The gene calls are TRBV5-4 and TRBJ2-7; 7 bases are shared with TRBD1. CDR1 is SGHNT, CDR2 YYREEE, per germline (reference sequence). V lost 1 base to trimming and J lost 4 bases; unmatched junction nucleotides: 5. This CDR3 is built from 14 residues. CDR3: CASSLSGGFYEQYF. CDR3 bases: TGTGCCAGCAGCTTGTCAGGGGGATTTTACGAGCAGTACTTC.

This clone was detected once. The chain employs TRBV6-6 and TRBJ2-7; 8 bases align to TRBD2. The germline CDR1 and CDR2 sequences are MNHNY and SVGAGI (reference sequence). The junction had 4 bases not matched to a gene; V was cut back by 6 bases and J by 0 bases. This CDR3 contains 14 residues. The CDR3 DNA is TGTGCCAGCAGGCCGGGAGGGGCCTCCTACGAGCAGTACTTC. This encodes CASRPGGASYEQYF.

The CDR3 sequence: CASSDPSGRGGTGELFF. CDR3 nucleotides: TGTGCCAGCAGTGACCCTAGCGGGAGGGGAGGGACCGGGGAGCTGTTTTTT. The genes are TRBV2 and TRBJ2-2, with TRBD2 matching 12 bases. The CDR3 runs 17 residues. The germline CDR1 and CDR2 sequences are SNHLY and FYNNEI. Trimming took 3 bases from V and 5 from J; bases not matched to a gene: 7.

This chain connects TRBV13 to TRBJ2-1; D not resolved. CDR3 size: 15 residues. Trimming cost V 6 bases and J 0 bases, with 12 bases left between them. Germline V lookup: CDR1 PRHDT, CDR2 FYEKMQ (reference sequence). CDR3 DNA sequence: TGTGCCAGCAGGCGCGTCGGGTCCTCCTACAATGAGCAGTTCTTC. It specifies CASRRVGSSYNEQFF. The full variable domain, with the rest looked up from reference TRBV13 and TRBJ2-1, is AAGVIQSPRHLIKEKRETATLKCYPIPRHDTVYWYQQGPGQDPQFLISFYEKMQSDKGSIPDRFSAQQFSDYHSELNMSSLELGDSALYFCASRRVGSSYNEQFFGPGTRLTVL.

V is TRBV6-5 and J is TRBJ2-1; the match to TRBD2 covers 10 bases. V shed 0 bases and J 7 bases; nucleotides not matched to a gene: 3. The CDR3 covers 15 residues. Germline V gene sequence: CDR1 MNHEY, CDR2 SVGAGI. CDR3 nucleotide sequence: TGTGCCAGCAGTTACTCTACTAGCGGGACGAATGAGCAGTTCTTC. Translated: CASSYSTSGTNEQFF.

The rearrangement uses TRBV28 and TRBJ2-2; TRBD2 matches at 8 bases. Germline trimming cut 6 bases from V and 6 bases from J; bases unmatched to any gene: 9. The CDR3 runs 15 residues. The germline CDR1 and CDR2 sequences are MDHEN and SYDVKM. CDR3 loop: CASRGLVSLSGELFF. The CDR3 DNA reads as TGTGCCAGCAGGGGACTAGTTTCTTTGTCCGGGGAGCTGTTTTTT.

This clone turned up a few times. The gene calls are TRBV7-9 and TRBJ1-2, with a weak D call TRBD1 (6 bases). Trimming took 3 bases from V and 7 from J, leaving 12 bases between them. CDR1 and CDR2 (germline): SEHNR, FQNEAQ (reference sequence). The CDR3 runs to 13 residues. CDR3 sequence (DNA): TGTGCCAGCAGCTTTGGACAGCCCAGTGGCTACACCTTC. Translated: CASSFGQPSGYTF. The full variable domain, in which reference TRBV7-9 and TRBJ1-2 provide the parts outside the CDR3, is DTGVSQNPRHKITKRGQNVTFRCDPISEHNRLYWYRQTLGQGPEFLTYFQNEAQLEKSRLLSDRFSAERPKGSFSTLEIQRTEQGDSAMYLCASSFGQPSGYTFGSGTRLTVV.